The 22 T cell receptor beta chains below come from one sample, sequenced in a study of shared clonotypes between healthy human individuals. The repertoire was sequenced with immunoSEQ multiplex PCR; TCRdb's copy has only in-frame clones and lacks some. The sample lists 2.3 million or so clones, 85% to 95% occurring once. What was sequenced was naive CD4+ T cells from PBMCs. Sample subset: CD45RA+ positively selected. The receptors were gathered from a man in his late teens or twenties in good health. Some clones in this sample may be carry-over from other donors' samples.

The genes are TRBV27 and TRBJ2-2, with TRBD2 matching over 13 bases. The germline V gene encodes CDR1 MNHEY and CDR2 SMNVEV (reference sequence). The CDR3 is 16 residues long. J lost 5 bases, V lost 2 bases, and 2 bases had no gene match. CDR3 protein: CASSLLLAGGTGELFF. For the CDR3, the DNA is TGTGCCAGCAGTTTACTACTAGCGGGAGGGACCGGGGAGCTGTTTTTT.

The gene calls are TRBV10-2 and TRBJ2-2, with TRBD2 identical over 12 bases. V was clipped by 6 bases and J by 6 bases; unmatched bases: 2. There are 14 residues in the CDR3. Germline lookup yields CDR1 WSHSY and CDR2 SAAADI. Here the CDR3 DNA reads TGCGCCAGCAGCGGGACTAGCGGGCCCGGGGAGCTGTTTTTT. Its translation is CASSGTSGPGELFF.

The chain recombines TRBV4-1 with TRBJ2-5, with 7 positions matching TRBD1. Germline values: CDR1 MGHRA, CDR2 YSYEKL. This CDR3 contains 16 residues. With 6 bases clipped from V and 2 bases from J, the junction kept 12 bases outside the gene matches. The CDR3 sequence: CASRHLFRGTQETQYF. For the CDR3, the DNA is TGCGCCAGCAGGCATCTTTTCAGGGGGACACAAGAGACCCAGTACTTC.

The chain recombines TRBV5-1 with TRBJ2-5; D unclear. V was trimmed by 0 bases and J by 8 bases, leaving 11 bases between them. Germline V gene sequence: CDR1 SGHRS, CDR2 YFSETQ. CDR3 size: 13 residues. In nucleotides, the CDR3 is TGCGCCAGCAGCTTGGACCCCGCTTCCACCCAGTACTTC. Protein: CASSLDPASTQYF.

The J gene is TRBJ2-3, the V gene TRBV4-3; D possibly corresponds to TRBD2 (6 bases). V lost 0 bases and J 5 bases, leaving 18 bases between the germline ends. The germline gives CDR1 LGHNA, CDR2 YSLEER. The CDR3 contains 17 residues. CDR3: CASSQDRTHPRGDTQYF. CDR3 nucleotide sequence: TGCGCCAGCAGCCAAGATAGGACGCACCCGCGGGGAGATACGCAGTATTTT.

In this sample, this clone turned up once. The chain employs TRBV5-1 and TRBJ2-7; D possibly corresponds to TRBD2 (5 bases). The CDR3 extends over 14 amino acids. Per germline, CDR1 SGHRS and CDR2 YFSETQ. V lost 4 bases and J 0 bases, leaving 11 bases between the germline ends. CDR3 sequence reads: CASSPYAGSYEQYF. The CDR3 DNA sequence: TGCGCCAGCAGCCCCTACGCGGGCTCCTACGAGCAGTACTTC.

V and J are TRBV19 and TRBJ1-1, with 7 bases lining up with TRBD1. The CDR3 has 16 amino acids. Germline CDR1 is LNHDA and CDR2 is SQIVND (reference sequence). The ends lost 3 bases at V and 1 base at J; junction bases unmatched: 8. This chain's CDR3 is CASSMWQGVKNTEAFF. The DNA for the CDR3 is TGTGCCAGTAGTATGTGGCAGGGGGTGAAGAACACTGAAGCTTTCTTT.

The CDR3 DNA follows: TGTGCCAGCAACGTCGACAGGGACTTCTATGGCTACACCTTC. It translates to CASNVDRDFYGYTF. The chain links TRBV28 to TRBJ1-2; 7 nucleotides match TRBD1. This CDR3 has 14 residues. The ends lost 7 bases at V and 4 bases at J; junction bases unmatched: 9. CDR1 is MDHEN and CDR2 is SYDVKM in the germline V gene.

The V call is TRBV5-1, the J call TRBJ2-3, with unresolved D. Between the trimmed V and J ends, which lost 1 base and 3 bases, there was a span of 3 bases. The CDR3 runs to 12 residues. The V gene's germline CDR1 is SGHRS and CDR2 YFSETQ. In DNA, the CDR3 is TGCGCCAGCAGCTTGATGACAGATACGCAGTATTTT. The encoded protein is CASSLMTDTQYF. The variable domain in full, with the rest retrieved from reference TRBV5-1 and TRBJ2-3, is KAGVTQTPRYLIKTRGQQVTLSCSPISGHRSVSWYQQTPGQGLQFLFEYFSETQRNKGNFPGRFSGRQFSNSRSEMNVSTLELGDSALYLCASSLMTDTQYFGPGTRLTVL.

The chain carries TRBV28 and TRBJ1-2; the match to TRBD1 covers 9 bases. The CDR3 runs 13 residues. Trimming at V came to 6 bases and at J to 4 bases, leaving 3 bases not matched to a gene. Germline V gene sequence: CDR1 MDHEN, CDR2 SYDVKM. Here the CDR3 reads CASRGQGSYGYTF. Written as DNA, the CDR3 is TGTGCCAGCAGGGGACAGGGTAGCTATGGCTACACCTTC.

This chain links TRBV6-1 with TRBJ1-5; the match to TRBD1 covers 7 bases. The CDR3 loop spans 14 amino acids. After removal of 6 bases from V and 3 bases from J, the junction contained 5 bases not matched to a gene. The germline V gene encodes CDR1 MNHNS and CDR2 SASEGT. CDR3 nucleotides: TGTGCCAGCAGCCCCGACAGGGCCAATCAGCCCCAGCATTTT. This codes for CASSPDRANQPQHF.

The rearrangement uses TRBV9 and TRBJ1-1; perhaps TRBD1 as D (6 bases). This CDR3 spans 18 amino acids. Germline values: CDR1 SGDLS, CDR2 YYNGEE. With 0 bases removed from V and 5 bases from J, the gap between germline ends came to 23 bases. The DNA for the CDR3 is TGTGCCAGCAGCGTAGGGGGCCACGGTCTCCCAGGGGCGACTGAAGCTTTCTTT. Its translation is CASSVGGHGLPGATEAFF.

The chain recombines TRBV28 with TRBJ2-7, with TRBD2 as a possible D gene (5 bases). The germline V gene has CDR1 MDHEN and CDR2 SYDVKM. Trimming took off 6 bases at V and 6 bases at J, with 21 bases between the two ends. The CDR3 runs 15 residues. CDR3 bases: TGTGCCAGCAGGCATTCCCCGGGAACGCCGGTCGAGCAGTACTTC. It translates to CASRHSPGTPVEQYF.

This rearrangement joins TRBV11-3 to TRBJ2-7; D remains unclear. V was shortened by 5 bases and J by 3 bases, with 14 bases between the two germline ends. The CDR3 spans 14 residues. Per the germline V gene, CDR1 is SGHNT and CDR2 is YENEEA. The CDR3 nucleotides are TGTGCCAGCAGCCTTTCACACGGTAGCTACGAGCAGTACTTC. Amino acid sequence: CASSLSHGSYEQYF.

The chain is built from TRBV18 and TRBJ2-1, with 7 bases fitting TRBD2. Germline CDR1 is KGHSH and CDR2 is LQKENI. V dropped 1 base and J dropped 0; count of bases not matched to a gene: 6. There are 17 residues in the CDR3. For the CDR3, the DNA is TGTGCCAGCTCACCACGTCAGCGGGGAAGCTCCTACAATGAGCAGTTCTTC. This gives the protein CASSPRQRGSSYNEQFF.

In this sample, this clone turned up once. This chain uses TRBV7-2 with TRBJ2-7; D remains ambiguous. Germline assignment: CDR1 SGHTA and CDR2 FQGNSA. This CDR3 contains 14 residues. Trimming pared 5 bases from V and 0 bases from J, leaving 11 bases between. For the CDR3, the DNA is TGTGCCAGCAGCCCACGACTCAGCTCCTACGAGCAGTACTTC. Translating gives CASSPRLSSYEQYF.

The sample holds a few counts of this clone. CDR3 sequence: CAWSVWQSNQPQHF. CDR3 nucleotides: TGTGCCTGGAGTGTATGGCAGAGCAATCAGCCCCAGCATTTT. V is TRBV30 and J is TRBJ1-5; D ambiguous. CDR1 GTSNPN and CDR2 SVGIG come from the germline V gene (reference sequence). CDR3 length: 14 amino acids. Trimming stripped 0 bases from V and 1 base from J, with 7 bases between.

Concerning this clone itself: Other DNA sequences within the sample encode an identical CDR3. The CDR3 sequence: CASSLGGNSEAFF. CDR3 nucleotide sequence: TGCGCCAGCAGCTTAGGGGGGAATTCTGAAGCTTTCTTT. The chain joins TRBV5-1 to TRBJ1-1, with D tentatively TRBD1 (6 bases). V lost 2 bases and J lost 6, with 11 bases in between. Germline values: CDR1 SGHRS, CDR2 YFSETQ. The CDR3 has 13 residues.

The chain is built from TRBV9 and TRBJ1-3, with TRBD1 identical over 9 bases. Germline loops: CDR1 SGDLS, CDR2 YYNGEE. This CDR3 has 22 residues. V lost 4 bases to trimming and J lost 7 bases; unmatched junction nucleotides: 30. This CDR3 reads CASSPRLTGTGLRTLPPNTIYF. CDR3 sequence (DNA): TGTGCCAGCAGCCCCCGTCTCACCGGGACAGGGCTCCGAACTCTCCCCCCGAACACCATATATTTT.

CDR3 sequence reads: CASSLAGGPNYEQYF. CDR3 coding DNA: TGTGCCAGCAGCTTGGCCGGGGGACCCAACTACGAGCAGTACTTC. This chain connects TRBV5-6 to TRBJ2-7; possibly TRBD2 for D (6 bases). CDR3 length: 15 residues. Trimming took off 0 bases at V and 3 bases at J, with 13 bases between the two ends. Germline V gene sequence: CDR1 SGHDT, CDR2 YYEEEE.

V and J are TRBV6-4 and TRBJ1-5; a possible D gene is TRBD1 (5 bases). CDR3 length: 17 residues. Trimming removed 4 bases at V and 8 bases at J, with 24 bases between. Germline lookup yields CDR1 MRHNA and CDR2 SNTAGT. The DNA for the CDR3 is TGTGCCAGCAGTGTGATTATCGGAAAGGGGCCCTCCGAGCCCCAGCATTTT. Translating gives CASSVIIGKGPSEPQHF.

The chain recombines TRBV7-9 with TRBJ1-2; D unresolved. Germline V lookup: CDR1 SEHNR, CDR2 FQNEAQ (reference sequence). Deletions cut 1 base from V and 2 bases from J, with 11 bases between. CDR3 length equals 15 residues. The CDR3 DNA sequence: TGTGCCAGCAGCTTAGTTGGCAGGCGAAACTATGGCTACACCTTC. This gives the protein CASSLVGRRNYGYTF.